These 32 T cell receptor beta chains came from one sample sequenced in a study of T cell responses to AZD1222 COVID-19 vaccine. Here immunoSEQ multiplex PCR was the method, and the copy in TCRdb shows in-frame clones only, minus some. This repertoire shows approximately 160,000 clones, 90% found once; its top ten account for approximately 1.5%. The starting material was peripheral blood, obtained on day 0 of AZD1222 vaccination. These receptors were taken from an adult in good health.

This sequence joins TRBV21-1 and TRBJ1-1; the table gives TRBD1 as D, unverified against the DNA. TRBV21-1 is noted as a pseudogene. The CDR3 totals 12 residues. CDR3 protein: CANQGLNTEAFF. DNA for the CDR3: TGTGCCAACCAGGGTCTGAACACTGAAGCTTTCTTT.

This chain uses TRBV13 with TRBJ2-3; D is uncertain. V gave up 5 bases and J gave up 4 bases, with 13 bases separating them. This CDR3 is built from 14 residues. Per the germline V gene, CDR1 is PRHDT and CDR2 is FYEKMQ (reference sequence). CDR3 sequence (DNA): TGTGCCAGCAGCCCACCCCCCGCGGCAGATACGCAGTATTTT. This sequence encodes CASSPPPAADTQYF. Complete variable domain (other parts from reference TRBV13 and TRBJ2-3): AAGVIQSPRHLIKEKRETATLKCYPIPRHDTVYWYQQGPGQDPQFLISFYEKMQSDKGSIPDRFSAQQFSDYHSELNMSSLELGDSALYFCASSPPPAADTQYFGPGTRLTVL.

The count of this clone is one. V gene TRBV15 combines with J gene TRBJ2-3, with 9 bases lining up with TRBD2. The CDR3 loop spans 15 amino acids. V was pared by 1 base and J by 1 base, with 0 bases of the junction left unmatched. Looked up from germline, CDR1 is LNHNV and CDR2 is YYDKDF (reference sequence). CDR3 coding DNA: TGTGCCACCAGCAGAGTAGCGGGGGGCACAGATACGCAGTATTTT. It encodes CATSRVAGGTDTQYF.

This rearrangement joins TRBV5-6 to TRBJ1-6, with 7 bases matching TRBD1. The V and J ends lost 2 bases and 7 bases, in that order; junction bases with no gene match: 6. Per the germline V gene, CDR1 is SGHDT and CDR2 is YYEEEE. The CDR3 consists of 15 residues. CDR3 sequence reads: CASSLRGQRNSPLHF. The CDR3 DNA sequence: TGTGCCAGCAGCTTAAGGGGACAGAGAAATTCACCCCTCCACTTT.

The gene calls are TRBV4-2 and TRBJ1-2, with 7 bases identical to TRBD1. This CDR3 has 16 amino acids. Germline V lookup: CDR1 LGHNA, CDR2 YNFKEQ. The trim removed 4 bases at V and 5 bases at J, leaving 13 bases unmatched. CDR3 sequence reads: CASSPRPGTEFYGYTF. CDR3 nucleotides: TGTGCCAGCAGCCCGCGACCAGGGACAGAATTTTATGGCTACACCTTC.

The J gene is TRBJ2-1, the V gene TRBV7-9; D is ambiguous. V dropped 1 base and J dropped 9 bases, with 7 bases sitting between them. The CDR3 consists of 12 residues. The germline gives CDR1 SEHNR, CDR2 FQNEAQ (reference sequence). CDR3 protein: CASSLVGSEQFF. In DNA form, the CDR3 reads TGTGCCAGCAGCTTAGTAGGCAGTGAGCAGTTCTTC.

The chain joins TRBV27 to TRBJ2-3; TRBD1 might be the D (6 bases). Trimming shortened V by 2 bases and J by 3 bases, and 12 bases separated the two germline ends. Germline V gives CDR1 MNHEY, CDR2 SMNVEV (reference sequence). CDR3 size: 15 residues. Here the CDR3 DNA reads TGTGCCAGCAGTTTAATAGGGGGAATTACAGATACGCAGTATTTT. As protein: CASSLIGGITDTQYF.

This clone appeared a single time. V is TRBV7-3 and J is TRBJ1-1; D may be TRBD1 (6 bases). The CDR3 sequence is 15 residues long. Germline lookup yields CDR1 SGHTA and CDR2 FQGTGA. Trimming left V 5 bases short and J 5 bases short, with 18 bases between. CDR3 sequence: CASSTQGGIETEAFF. CDR3 in DNA: TGTGCCAGCAGCACCCAAGGGGGAATTGAGACTGAAGCTTTCTTT.

The rearrangement uses TRBV29-1 and TRBJ2-1; the match to TRBD1 covers 10 bases. This CDR3 is 16 amino acids long. Germline CDR1 and CDR2: SQVTM and ANQGSEA. The J segment lost 0 bases and the V segment lost 3 bases, leaving 5 bases of the junction unmatched. The CDR3 spells CSVERDRGNSYNEQFF. DNA of the CDR3: TGCAGCGTTGAGAGGGACAGGGGAAACTCCTACAATGAGCAGTTCTTC.

The chain combines TRBV19 with TRBJ2-1; possibly TRBD2 for D (5 bases). V was pared by 1 base and J by 9 bases, with 7 bases between. The V gene's germline CDR1 is LNHDA and CDR2 SQIVND (reference sequence). The CDR3 sequence is 12 residues long. The CDR3 nucleotides read TGTGCCAGTAGTATAGGAGGAGGTGAGCAGTTCTTC. Translating gives CASSIGGGEQFF. The variable domain in full, completed from reference TRBV19 and TRBJ2-1, reads DGGITQSPKYLFRKEGQNVTLSCEQNLNHDAMYWYRQDPGQGLRLIYYSQIVNDFQKGDIAEGYSVSREKKESFPLTVTSAQKNPTAFYLCASSIGGGEQFFGPGTRLTVL.

This chain links TRBV19 with TRBJ1-3, with 10 positions matching TRBD1. Per germline, CDR1 LNHDA and CDR2 SQIVND (reference sequence). V was pared by 10 bases and J by 6 bases, with 3 bases of the junction left unmatched. The CDR3 spans 12 residues. The CDR3 sequence is CATGTGVNTIYF. In nucleotides, the CDR3 is TGTGCCACCGGGACAGGGGTAAACACCATATATTTT.

V usage is TRBV28 and J usage is TRBJ1-1, with a weak D call TRBD1 (5 bases). The CDR3 is 15 amino acids. Per the germline V gene, CDR1 is MDHEN and CDR2 is SYDVKM. The V end was cut by 5 bases, the J end by 0 bases, with 13 bases between. In nucleotides, the CDR3 is TGTGCCAGCAGTGCCCACAGGATCATGAACACTGAAGCTTTCTTT. Its protein is CASSAHRIMNTEAFF.

The count of this clone is one. The chain combines TRBV7-2 with TRBJ2-5, with 11 bases that match TRBD2. Germline V gene lookup returns CDR1 SGHTA and CDR2 FQGNSA. Germline trimming cut 7 bases from V and 4 bases from J; bases unmatched to any gene: 8. The CDR3 length is 15 residues. CDR3 in amino acids: CASIKTSGVRETQYF. The CDR3 DNA reads TGTGCCAGCATCAAGACTAGCGGGGTACGAGAGACCCAGTACTTC.

This clone came up a few times. The V call is TRBV6-1, the J call TRBJ1-5; D not resolved. V was cut by 3 bases and J by 2 bases, with 2 bases left in between. CDR3 length: 12 amino acids. Germline V CDR1 and CDR2: MNHNS, SASEGT. CDR3 sequence (DNA): TGTGCCAGCAGTGATGGCAATCAGCCCCAGCATTTT. It yields the protein CASSDGNQPQHF.

The gene calls are TRBV6-1 and TRBJ2-7; the D is unclear. CDR1 is MNHNS and CDR2 is SASEGT in the germline V gene. Trimming pared 1 base from V and 2 bases from J, leaving 15 bases between. This CDR3 comprises 16 residues. The CDR3 sequence: CASSEVRLTTTYEQYF. DNA for the CDR3: TGTGCCAGCAGTGAAGTTAGGCTAACAACTACCTACGAGCAGTACTTC.

This chain joins TRBV6-2 or TRBV6-3 and TRBJ1-4, with D hard to call. CDR3 length equals 13 residues. Trimming left V 2 bases short and J 8 bases short, with 9 bases between. In germline, CDR1 is MNHEY, CDR2 SVGEGT. Here the CDR3 DNA reads TGTGCCAGCAGTTACGCCGCAAGCGAAAAACTGTTTTTT. This gives the protein CASSYAASEKLFF.

The V and J genes are TRBV10-2 and TRBJ1-1; D uncertain. V was cut by 3 bases and J by 2 bases, with 13 bases left in between. Germline V CDR1 and CDR2: WSHSY, SAAADI. The CDR3 runs 15 residues. CDR3: CASSDWAGANTEAFF. DNA for the CDR3: TGCGCCAGCAGTGATTGGGCAGGAGCCAACACTGAAGCTTTCTTT.

The chain employs TRBV3-1 (or the pseudogene TRBV3-2) and TRBJ2-2; 7 bases line up with TRBD2. The CDR3 runs to 15 residues. After removal of 0 bases from V and 6 bases from J, the junction contained 4 bases not matched to a gene. Germline V gives CDR1 LGHDT, CDR2 YNNKEL (reference sequence). DNA of the CDR3: TGTGCCAGCAGCCAAGATCCTAGCGGCCCCGGGGAGCTGTTTTTT. Protein product: CASSQDPSGPGELFF.

The gene calls are TRBV14 and TRBJ2-5, with TRBD1 matching 7 bases. The CDR3 covers 15 residues. Losses at the gene ends were 3 bases for V and 7 bases for J; bases not matched to a gene: 11. Germline V lookup: CDR1 SGHDN, CDR2 FVKESK. The CDR3 DNA is TGTGCCAGCAGCCAGGGGGACAGACAAAAGAGGACCCAGTACTTC. Protein sequence: CASSQGDRQKRTQYF.

This chain uses TRBV11-3 with TRBJ1-6; TRBD1 aligns across 9 bases. The V segment lost 5 bases and the J segment 7 bases; nucleotides outside the gene matches: 6. The CDR3 is 15 amino acids. Germline-derived CDR1 and CDR2 are SGHNT and YENEEA. The CDR3 sequence is CASSAGQGGNSPLHF. DNA for the CDR3: TGTGCCAGCAGCGCGGGACAGGGCGGAAATTCACCCCTCCACTTT.

The rearrangement links TRBV9 to TRBJ1-6; a possible D gene is TRBD1 (5 bases). Germline V gene lookup returns CDR1 SGDLS and CDR2 YYNGEE. V lost 1 base and J 8 bases, leaving 10 bases between the germline ends. CDR3 length equals 14 residues. In DNA, the CDR3 is TGTGCCAGCAGCGTAAAAGGGGATTATTCACCCCTCCACTTT. Encoded protein: CASSVKGDYSPLHF.

The chain links TRBV4-2 to TRBJ2-5, with 10 bases matching TRBD2. CDR1 and CDR2 (germline): LGHNA, YNFKEQ. The junction had 3 bases not matched to a gene; V was cut back by 0 bases and J by 5 bases. The CDR3 consists of 15 residues. CDR3 sequence (DNA): TGTGCCAGCAGCCAAGAAGCGGGGGGGCCGGAGACCCAGTACTTC. This sequence encodes CASSQEAGGPETQYF.

The rearrangement uses TRBV6-5 and TRBJ1-2; maybe TRBD1 (6 bases). CDR3 length: 14 residues. From germline, CDR1 is MNHEY and CDR2 SVGAGI. V lost 3 bases and J lost 2, with 10 bases in between. The CDR3 sequence: CASSYSTGNYGYTF. CDR3 nucleotides: TGTGCCAGCAGTTATTCCACAGGGAACTATGGCTACACCTTC.

The V and J genes are TRBV3-1 (or the pseudogene TRBV3-2) and TRBJ2-7; D is perhaps TRBD1 (5 bases). V was trimmed by 2 bases and J by 6 bases, leaving 17 bases between them. This CDR3 is built from 15 residues. Per germline, CDR1 LGHDT and CDR2 YNNKEL (reference sequence). The CDR3 spells CASSQQWARGGEQYF. The CDR3 nucleotides read TGTGCCAGCAGCCAACAATGGGCAAGGGGCGGCGAGCAGTACTTC.

The rearrangement joins TRBV9 to TRBJ2-2, with TRBD1 as a possible D gene (5 bases). With 4 bases removed from V and 2 bases from J, the gap between germline ends came to 9 bases. The CDR3 contains 14 residues. Germline-derived CDR1 and CDR2 are SGDLS and YYNGEE. CDR3 in amino acids: CASSPRGNTGELFF. The CDR3 nucleotides are TGTGCCAGCAGCCCTAGGGGTAACACCGGGGAGCTGTTTTTT.

CDR3 DNA: TGTGCCAGCAGTGTTAGAGGGGGTAGCACAGATACGCAGTATTTT. As protein: CASSVRGGSTDTQYF. This chain uses TRBV27 with TRBJ2-3; possible D gene TRBD1, 6 bases. The CDR3 loop spans 15 amino acids. V was pared by 5 bases and J by 0 bases, with 12 bases between. Germline values: CDR1 MNHEY, CDR2 SMNVEV (reference sequence).

This clone was seen once. The V and J genes are TRBV7-2 and TRBJ2-5; unclear D gene. The CDR3 spans 13 residues. V dropped 0 bases and J dropped 10 bases, with 12 bases sitting between them. CDR1 and CDR2 (germline): SGHTA, FQGNSA. The chain's CDR3 is CASSLAADGGQYF. In DNA form, the CDR3 reads TGTGCCAGCAGCTTAGCGGCGGACGGCGGCCAGTACTTC.

V usage is TRBV3-1 (or the pseudogene TRBV3-2) and J usage is TRBJ2-5; D is uncertain. Germline CDR1 LGHDT, CDR2 YNNKEL (reference sequence). The CDR3 totals 14 residues. Trimming took 1 base from V and 4 from J, leaving 10 bases between them. As DNA, the CDR3 is TGTGCCAGCAGCCAAGGACATTTAAGAGAGACCCAGTACTTC. This translates into CASSQGHLRETQYF.

This chain uses TRBV5-1 with TRBJ2-1; unclear D gene. Germline V gene sequence: CDR1 SGHRS, CDR2 YFSETQ. V was clipped by 1 base and J by 4 bases, with 6 bases between them. The CDR3 covers 13 residues. CDR3 sequence reads: CASSLSLYNEQFF. CDR3 in DNA: TGCGCCAGCAGCTTGAGTCTGTACAATGAGCAGTTCTTC.

The rearrangement links TRBV24-1 to TRBJ2-5; D gene unclear. The CDR3 covers 14 residues. Deletions cut 4 bases from V and 4 bases from J, with 12 bases between. Per the germline V gene, CDR1 is KGHDR and CDR2 is SFDVKD. The CDR3 nucleotides read TGTGCCACCAGTGACAGAGGCTCAAGAGAGACCCAGTACTTC. Protein sequence: CATSDRGSRETQYF.

The chain couples TRBV6-5 to TRBJ1-1; TRBD1 might be the D (6 bases). This CDR3 has 13 residues. Between the trimmed V and J ends, which lost 6 bases and 10 bases, there was a span of 18 bases. CDR1 is MNHEY and CDR2 is SVGAGI in the germline V gene. CDR3 sequence: CASRPPDSKGAFF. As DNA, the CDR3 is TGTGCCAGCAGGCCCCCGGACAGTAAGGGAGCTTTCTTT.

The V gene is TRBV7-3, the J gene TRBJ2-5; TRBD1 matches 8 bases. Germline V gene data show CDR1 as SGHTA and CDR2 as FQGTGA. Germline trimming cut 0 bases from V and 5 bases from J; bases unmatched to any gene: 11. The CDR3 runs 17 residues. CDR3 DNA: TGTGCCAGCAGCTTAACGTCAGGAAATTACAGGGGGGAGACCCAGTACTTC. It translates to CASSLTSGNYRGETQYF.